Below, 27 T cell receptor beta chains from the same sample are listed, as sequenced in a study of T cells after posttransplantation cyclophosphamide (dated by TCRdb to between 2015 and 2016). Receptors were amplified or captured by the immunoSEQ multiplex PCR assay. TCRdb holds this immuneACCESS table with in-frame rearrangements only. Some clones are missing; in checked studies, unresolved V genes explain under half, and the rest has no known cause. The sample has 50,000 to 60,000 clones on record, 85% to 95% of them singletons. Clones ranked in the top ten supply about 3.1% of the sample. Sequenced sample: PBMCs. These receptor sequences come from a woman under 40 in good health and a related stem cell transplant donor.

A note on this clone: The same CDR3 also results from other DNA sequences found in this sample. The chain combines TRBV6-5 with TRBJ1-2, with 8 bases identical to TRBD1. The CDR3 spans 14 residues. With 6 bases clipped from V and 4 bases from J, the junction kept 7 bases outside the gene matches. From germline, CDR1 is MNHEY and CDR2 SVGAGI. CDR3 sequence reads: CASRGQGAVYGYTF. CDR3 DNA: TGTGCCAGCAGAGGCCAGGGGGCGGTCTATGGCTACACCTTC.

The chain has TRBV2 and TRBJ1-2; TRBD1 might be the D (5 bases). The CDR3 totals 13 residues. Germline loops: CDR1 SNHLY, CDR2 FYNNEI. Trimming shortened V by 4 bases and J by 4 bases, and 10 bases separated the two germline ends. CDR3 sequence: CASSGQGPYGYTF. CDR3 in DNA: TGTGCCAGCAGTGGCCAGGGCCCCTATGGCTACACCTTC.

The chain employs TRBV2 and TRBJ1-4; 9 bases match TRBD1. The CDR3 covers 14 residues. The V gene end was trimmed by 6 bases and the J gene end by 8 bases; junction bases not matched to a gene: 7. Germline CDR1 SNHLY, CDR2 FYNNEI. The DNA for the CDR3 is TGTGCCAGCAGCGGACAGGGGAGAACGGAAAAACTGTTTTTT. Translating gives CASSGQGRTEKLFF. Full variable domain (remainder filled in from reference TRBV2 and TRBJ1-4): EPEVTQTPSHQVTQMGQEVILRCVPISNHLYFYWYRQILGQKVEFLVSFYNNEISEKSEIFDDQFSVERPDGSNFTLKIRSTKLEDSAMYFCASSGQGRTEKLFFGSGTQLSVL.

This sequence joins TRBV27 and TRBJ2-7, with D possibly being TRBD1 (7 bases). Germline V gene data show CDR1 as MNHEY and CDR2 as SMNVEV (reference sequence). The CDR3 is 13 residues long. V was trimmed by 3 bases and J by 7 bases, leaving 13 bases between them. This chain's CDR3 is CASSFRGVGEQYF. The CDR3 DNA sequence: TGTGCCAGCAGTTTCAGGGGGGTGGGGGAGCAGTACTTC.

The chain employs TRBV7-9 and TRBJ2-2, with 12 positions matching TRBD1. CDR1 and CDR2 from the germline V gene are SEHNR and FQNEAQ (reference sequence). Trimming cost V 5 bases and J 6 bases; bases outside gene matches: 4. The CDR3 runs 15 residues. The CDR3 DNA reads TGTGCCAGCAGCCGGGGACAGGGGGCAGCCGGGGAGCTGTTTTTT. This gives the protein CASSRGQGAAGELFF.

The chain has TRBV5-4 and TRBJ1-2; D is uncertain. Trimming took off 0 bases at V and 5 bases at J, with 11 bases between the two ends. Germline V lookup: CDR1 SGHNT, CDR2 YYREEE (reference sequence). The CDR3 has 14 amino acids. The CDR3 is CASSLELGGYGYTF. As DNA, the CDR3 is TGTGCCAGCAGCTTGGAGTTGGGCGGGTATGGCTACACCTTC. Together with reference TRBV5-4 and TRBJ1-2, the CDR3 gives the full variable domain: ETGVTQSPTHLIKTRGQQVTLRCSSQSGHNTVSWYQQALGQGPQFIFQYYREEENGRGNFPPRFSGLQFPNYSSELNVNALELDDSALYLCASSLELGGYGYTFGSGTRLTVV.

The chain couples TRBV7-9 to TRBJ1-1, with D perhaps TRBD1 (5 bases). Germline values: CDR1 SEHNR, CDR2 FQNEAQ (reference sequence). The CDR3 extends over 13 amino acids. V was pared by 3 bases and J by 5 bases, with 10 bases between. This CDR3 is CASSLGGRTEAFF. The CDR3 nucleotides read TGTGCCAGCAGCTTGGGGGGACGGACTGAAGCTTTCTTT. Full variable domain (rest looked up from reference TRBV7-9 and TRBJ1-1): DTGVSQNPRHKITKRGQNVTFRCDPISEHNRLYWYRQTLGQGPEFLTYFQNEAQLEKSRLLSDRFSAERPKGSFSTLEIQRTEQGDSAMYLCASSLGGRTEAFFGQGTRLTVV.

The gene calls are TRBV7-2 and TRBJ2-5; a possible D gene is TRBD1 (5 bases). Germline values: CDR1 SGHTA, CDR2 FQGNSA. This CDR3 comprises 14 residues. Trimming shortened V by 1 base and J by 1 base, and 7 bases separated the two germline ends. The CDR3 region has the DNA TGTGCCAGCAGCTTAGGGACATTCCAAGAGACCCAGTACTTC. Its translation is CASSLGTFQETQYF.

The table lists this clone with a count of one. The V call is TRBV11-2, the J call TRBJ2-5; a weak D match, TRBD2 (5 bases). Trimming stripped 0 bases from V and 5 bases from J, with 10 bases between. The length of the CDR3 is 14 residues. Per the germline V gene, CDR1 is SGHAT and CDR2 is FQNNGV. The CDR3 here is CASSLDWRSETQYF. CDR3 sequence (DNA): TGTGCCAGCAGCTTAGATTGGAGGTCTGAGACCCAGTACTTC. The full variable domain, in which reference TRBV11-2 and TRBJ2-5 provide the parts outside the CDR3, is EAGVAQSPRYKIIEKRQSVAFWCNPISGHATLYWYQQILGQGPKLLIQFQNNGVVDDSQLPKDRFSAERLKGVDSTLKIQPAKLEDSAVYLCASSLDWRSETQYFGPGTRLLVL.

This chain connects TRBV10-3 to TRBJ1-1; the D is unclear. The CDR3 is made up of 12 amino acids. CDR1 and CDR2 from the germline V gene are ENHRY and SYGVKD. V lost 4 bases, J lost 1 base, and 4 bases lay in between. This CDR3 reads CAISGENTEAFF. CDR3 nucleotide sequence: TGTGCCATCAGTGGCGAGAACACTGAAGCTTTCTTT.

The gene calls are TRBV2 and TRBJ1-2; D is unclear. The V end lost 2 bases, the J end lost 4 bases, and 11 bases lay between the germline ends. The CDR3 loop spans 14 amino acids. CDR1 is SNHLY, CDR2 FYNNEI, per germline. The CDR3 DNA follows: TGTGCCAGCAGTGAACTCGGTCCTACCTATGGCTACACCTTC. Its protein is CASSELGPTYGYTF.

The rearrangement links TRBV4-2 to TRBJ1-1, with D perhaps matching TRBD1 (6 bases). Germline CDR1 LGHNA, CDR2 YNFKEQ. V lost 0 bases and J 1 base, leaving 15 bases between the germline ends. The CDR3 spans 17 residues. The CDR3 nucleotides are TGTGCCAGCAGCCAAGAATTGGTCCAGGGGCAGAACACTGAAGCTTTCTTT. Protein sequence: CASSQELVQGQNTEAFF.

The J gene is TRBJ1-5, the V gene TRBV27; 10 bases are a match to TRBD1. This CDR3 comprises 15 residues. J gave up 2 bases and V 5 bases, and 3 bases lay outside the gene matches. Germline lookup yields CDR1 MNHEY and CDR2 SMNVEV (reference sequence). The CDR3 protein is CASSLGTGGNQPQHF. For the CDR3, the DNA is TGTGCCAGCAGTCTCGGGACAGGGGGCAATCAGCCCCAGCATTTT.

The chain recombines TRBV18 with TRBJ1-6; perhaps TRBD1 as D (6 bases). V lost 4 bases and J 4 bases, leaving 11 bases between the germline ends. Germline CDR1 KGHSH, CDR2 LQKENI. This CDR3 is built from 15 residues. Here the CDR3 reads CASSQNRDYNSPLHF. DNA for the CDR3: TGTGCCAGCTCACAAAACAGGGATTATAATTCACCCCTCCACTTT.

As to this clone: At the DNA level, this CDR3 is encoded by other sequences in the same sample as well. The rearrangement links TRBV6-6 to TRBJ2-1; 7 bases align to TRBD2. The germline V gene has CDR1 MNHNY and CDR2 SVGAGI (reference sequence). Trimming at V came to 6 bases and at J to 7 bases, leaving 15 bases not matched to a gene. The CDR3 is 16 amino acids. The chain's CDR3 is CASRFTGRGWENEQFF. Written as DNA, the CDR3 is TGTGCCAGCAGATTTACTGGGCGGGGGTGGGAGAATGAGCAGTTCTTC.

The gene calls are TRBV27 and TRBJ2-7; TRBD1 aligns across 7 bases. Germline assignment: CDR1 MNHEY and CDR2 SMNVEV (reference sequence). CDR3 length: 17 residues. Germline trimming cut 0 bases from V and 3 bases from J; bases unmatched to any gene: 11. CDR3 residues: CASSLSAGRGGGYEQYF. The CDR3 DNA reads as TGTGCCAGCAGTTTATCCGCTGGACGAGGGGGCGGCTACGAGCAGTACTTC.

This chain uses TRBV9 with TRBJ2-7, with 8 bases fitting TRBD2. Per germline, CDR1 SGDLS and CDR2 YYNGEE. With 3 bases clipped from V and 0 bases from J, the junction kept 11 bases outside the gene matches. The CDR3 is 17 residues long. The CDR3 is CASSGGSLAGLSYEQYF. CDR3 in DNA: TGTGCCAGCAGCGGCGGCTCCCTAGCGGGTCTCTCCTACGAGCAGTACTTC.

The V call is TRBV28, the J call TRBJ2-7; a possible D gene is TRBD1 (5 bases). The CDR3 has 14 residues. Per the germline V gene, CDR1 is MDHEN and CDR2 is SYDVKM. Trimming cost V 5 bases and J 0 bases, with 11 bases left between them. The CDR3: CASSLQAPSYEQYF. The CDR3 DNA reads TGTGCCAGCAGTCTACAGGCACCCTCCTACGAGCAGTACTTC. Together with reference TRBV28 and TRBJ2-7, the CDR3 gives the full variable domain: DVKVTQSSRYLVKRTGEKVFLECVQDMDHENMFWYRQDPGLGLRLIYFSYDVKMKEKGDIPEGYSVSREKKERFSLILESASTNQTSMYLCASSLQAPSYEQYFGPGTRLTVT.

This clone was seen a single time. The chain joins TRBV7-2 to TRBJ2-3; D is possibly TRBD2 (6 bases). V was pared by 5 bases and J by 0 bases, with 12 bases between. CDR3 length: 15 residues. CDR1 and CDR2 from the germline V gene are SGHTA and FQGNSA. This chain's CDR3 is CASSKGLGSTDTQYF. CDR3 bases: TGTGCCAGCAGCAAGGGACTCGGTAGCACAGATACGCAGTATTTT.

The chain is built from TRBV5-6 and TRBJ1-1; TRBD1 aligns across 8 bases. V gave up 2 bases and J gave up 5 bases; unmatched junction bases: 8. CDR1 is SGHDT and CDR2 is YYEEEE in the germline V gene. The CDR3 runs 15 residues. DNA for the CDR3: TGTGCCAGCAGCTTCCTGGACAGGGACAAGACTGAAGCTTTCTTT. Encoded protein: CASSFLDRDKTEAFF.

V gene TRBV5-1 combines with J gene TRBJ1-3, with TRBD1 matching over 9 bases. The junction had 7 bases not matched to a gene; V was cut back by 4 bases and J by 2 bases. The germline V gene has CDR1 SGHRS and CDR2 YFSETQ. This CDR3 contains 16 residues. The CDR3 loop reads CASSKGGTGTGNTIYF. The CDR3 coding sequence is TGCGCCAGCAGCAAGGGGGGGACAGGGACTGGAAACACCATATATTTT.

The rearrangement joins TRBV29-1 to TRBJ1-1; the D is unclear. CDR3 length equals 11 residues. From germline, CDR1 is SQVTM and CDR2 ANQGSEA. The V end lost 5 bases, the J end lost 10 bases, and 14 bases lay between the germline ends. CDR3 region: CSVRTQAGAFF. The CDR3 nucleotides are TGCAGCGTTCGAACGCAGGCTGGAGCTTTCTTT.

This chain connects TRBV4-2 to TRBJ2-6; D may be TRBD1 (7 bases). CDR1 and CDR2 (germline): LGHNA, YNFKEQ. V lost 0 bases and J 4 bases, leaving 16 bases between the germline ends. The CDR3 is made up of 18 amino acids. The CDR3 bases are TGTGCCAGCAGCCAAGATCAGGAGGGGGCCTCCGGGGCCAACGTCCTGACTTTC. This codes for CASSQDQEGASGANVLTF.

The rearrangement uses TRBV2 and TRBJ2-3, with D possibly TRBD1 on 6 matching bases. Germline values: CDR1 SNHLY, CDR2 FYNNEI. CDR3 length equals 12 residues. The germline V and J ends were trimmed by 8 bases and 3 bases, with 9 bases remaining between them. The DNA of the CDR3 is TGTGCCAGCTCTACAGGGACAGATACGCAGTATTTT. It specifies CASSTGTDTQYF.

This chain joins TRBV2 and TRBJ2-5; perhaps TRBD1 as D (6 bases). The CDR3 sequence is 14 residues long. Germline-derived CDR1 and CDR2 are SNHLY and FYNNEI. V was clipped by 8 bases and J by 1 base, with 14 bases between them. DNA of the CDR3: TGTGCCAGCGGAAGGGGGAACCCCCAAGAGACCCAGTACTTC. Its translation is CASGRGNPQETQYF.

This clone showed up just once. The genes are TRBV6-6 and TRBJ1-1, with D maybe TRBD1 (5 bases). The CDR3 has 14 residues. Germline loops: CDR1 MNHNY, CDR2 SVGAGI (reference sequence). The germline V and J ends were trimmed by 3 bases and 2 bases, with 10 bases remaining between them. The DNA for the CDR3 is TGTGCCAGCAGTTATCAGGGTGGAAACACTGAAGCTTTCTTT. This translates into CASSYQGGNTEAFF.

The rearrangement joins TRBV7-9 to TRBJ2-7; no clear D gene. Germline CDR1 SEHNR, CDR2 FQNEAQ (reference sequence). The V gene lost 0 bases and the J gene lost 7 bases, with 7 bases spanning the gap. The CDR3 contains 12 residues. In DNA, the CDR3 is TGTGCCAGCAGCTTAGCGCCCACAGAGCAGTACTTC. Amino acid sequence: CASSLAPTEQYF. Based on the CDR3 plus reference TRBV7-9 and TRBJ2-7, the full variable domain is DTGVSQNPRHKITKRGQNVTFRCDPISEHNRLYWYRQTLGQGPEFLTYFQNEAQLEKSRLLSDRFSAERPKGSFSTLEIQRTEQGDSAMYLCASSLAPTEQYFGPGTRLTVT.